The next 17 T cell receptor beta chains were all read from a single sample in a study of identical twins (dated by TCRdb to the mid-2010s). The method was 5' RACE. The data were produced on an Illumina HiSeq 2000. TCRdb reworked the public reads: Q25 trimming with fastp, MiXCR clone assembly, productive beta chains retained. Under each unique CDR3 protein, matching rows form one entry showing the most common genes and DNA. This sample comprises 750,000 to 950,000 distinct CDR3 sequences, about 12% of them detected only once. The ten largest clones add up to 1.5% to 2% of the sample. These data also featured in a second study, about yellow fever vaccine responses in identical twins.

Sequencing was carried out using PBMCs. The receptors shown here come from a woman younger than 35 in good health.

This clonotype has more than one count but fewer than ten. The chain recombines TRBV20-1 with TRBJ2-3, with D tentatively TRBD2 (5 bases). Germline CDR1 and CDR2: DFQATT and SNEGSKA (reference sequence). The CDR3 totals 13 residues. V was shortened by 6 bases and J by 0 bases, with 10 bases between the two germline ends. DNA for the CDR3: TGCAGTGCCCCAGCGGAGAGCACAGATACGCAGTATTTT. This sequence encodes CSAPAESTDTQYF.

The table lists this clonotype with a few counts. Here the CDR3 reads CASTEGHYEQYF. The CDR3, as DNA: TGTGCCAGCACCGAGGGGCACTACGAGCAGTACTTC. The chain combines TRBV2 with TRBJ2-7, with D perhaps matching TRBD1 or TRBD2 (5 bases each). This CDR3 comprises 12 residues. V was trimmed by 7 bases and J by 3 bases, leaving 10 bases between them. Germline V gives CDR1 SNHLY, CDR2 FYNNEI.

This clonotype was found a few times. The chain couples TRBV12-3 or TRBV12-4 to TRBJ2-1, with TRBD2 identical over 8 bases. The length of the CDR3 is 14 residues. With V trimmed by 6 bases and J by 2 bases, 3 bases remained unmatched. CDR3 residues: CASRPSGPYNEQFF. CDR3 DNA: TGTGCCAGCAGACCTAGCGGGCCCTACAATGAGCAGTTCTTC.

This clonotype was seen repeatedly, ten times or more. The CDR3 reads CASSKPGGSGYGYTF. CDR3 sequence (DNA): TGTGCCAGCAGCAAACCAGGGGGCTCGGGCTATGGCTACACCTTC. The chain links TRBV12-3 or TRBV12-4 to TRBJ1-2; 8 bases map to TRBD1. The V segment lost 6 bases and the J segment 4 bases; nucleotides outside the gene matches: 10. The CDR3 has 15 amino acids.

The V call is TRBV12-3 or TRBV12-4, the J call TRBJ1-5; TRBD1 agrees at 10 bases. Losses at the gene ends were 6 bases for V and 0 bases for J; bases not matched to a gene: 2. The CDR3 loop spans 15 amino acids. As DNA, the CDR3 is TGTGCCAGCAGGGGGGACAGGGGTAGCAATCAGCCCCAGCATTTT. It encodes CASRGDRGSNQPQHF.

This clonotype appeared a few times. The chain joins TRBV7-8 to TRBJ2-2; unclear D gene. The germline V and J ends were trimmed by 4 bases and 2 bases, with 14 bases remaining between them. Germline V gene lookup returns CDR1 SGHVS and CDR2 FQNEAQ. This CDR3 spans 16 amino acids. CDR3 sequence reads: CASSSPKDLNTGELFF. CDR3 sequence (DNA): TGTGCCAGCAGCTCCCCGAAAGACCTAAACACCGGGGAGCTGTTTTTT.

The V and J genes are TRBV12-3 or TRBV12-4 and TRBJ2-3; TRBD2 matches at 11 bases. The CDR3 totals 15 residues. With 6 bases clipped from V and 2 bases from J, the junction kept 4 bases outside the gene matches. CDR3 in amino acids: CASRSTSGVTDTQYF. In nucleotides, the CDR3 is TGTGCCAGCAGGTCGACTAGCGGGGTCACAGATACGCAGTATTTT.

The V and J genes are TRBV7-8 and TRBJ1-2; 8 bases align to TRBD1. V was clipped by 7 bases and J by 8 bases; unmatched bases: 12. Germline-derived CDR1 and CDR2 are SGHVS and FQNEAQ. There are 14 residues in the CDR3. The CDR3 spells CASTTGGGLGGYTF. CDR3 nucleotides: TGTGCCAGCACCACAGGGGGGGGCCTCGGCGGCTACACCTTC. Using reference TRBV7-8 and TRBJ1-2 for the parts outside the CDR3, the full variable domain is GAGVSQSPRYKVAKRGQDVALRCDPISGHVSLFWYQQALGQGPEFLTYFQNEAQLDKSGLPSDRFFAERPEGSVSTLKIQRTQQEDSAVYLCASTTGGGLGGYTFGSGTRLTVV.

The gene calls are TRBV10-3 and TRBJ2-1; 15 nucleotides agree with TRBD2. V trimming: 6 bases; J trimming: 1 base; junction bases outside the gene matches: 1. CDR3 length: 16 amino acids. CDR1 and CDR2 (germline): ENHRY, SYGVKD. CDR3 in DNA: TGTGCCATCAGGGGGACTAGCGGGAGGTCCTACAATGAGCAGTTCTTC. It translates to CAIRGTSGRSYNEQFF.

The chain links TRBV12-3 or TRBV12-4 to TRBJ1-2, with unresolved D. V was cut by 2 bases and J by 8 bases, with 18 bases left in between. This CDR3 contains 15 residues. CDR3 in DNA: TGTGCCAGCAGTTTATCCTCGGGAATCCACCTGGGCTACACCTTC. It yields the protein CASSLSSGIHLGYTF.

This clonotype was counted at least ten times. The rearrangement joins TRBV7-8 to TRBJ1-2; TRBD1 matches at 11 bases. In germline, CDR1 is SGHVS, CDR2 FQNEAQ. There are 15 residues in the CDR3. Germline trimming cut 2 bases from V and 7 bases from J; bases unmatched to any gene: 6. The DNA of the CDR3 is TGTGCCAGCAGCTTAAATGGACAGGGGGCAAGTGGCTACACCTTC. This codes for CASSLNGQGASGYTF.

This clonotype was counted between two and nine times. V gene TRBV14 combines with J gene TRBJ2-2; the D is unclear. The CDR3 contains 16 residues. Germline V gene lookup returns CDR1 SGHDN and CDR2 FVKESK. V gave up 1 base and J gave up 7 bases, with 16 bases separating them. The CDR3 nucleotides read TGTGCCAGCAGCCAAGGAGTTTCCCCCTTGGTCGGGGAGCTGTTTTTT. It yields the protein CASSQGVSPLVGELFF. The full variable domain, its missing parts supplied by reference TRBV14 and TRBJ2-2, is EAGVTQFPSHSVIEKGQTVTLRCDPISGHDNLYWYRRVMGKEIKFLLHFVKESKQDESGMPNNRFLAERTGGTYSTLKVQPAELEDSGVYFCASSQGVSPLVGELFFGEGSRLTVL.

This CDR3 is CASSQGGTSRAAYEQYF. In nucleotides, the CDR3 is TGTGCCAGCAGCCAGGGGGGGACTAGTCGGGCGGCCTACGAGCAGTACTTC. The chain recombines TRBV3-1 with TRBJ2-7; 8 bases align to TRBD2. V shed 3 bases, J shed 2 bases, and the junction held 12 bases outside the gene matches. This CDR3 is built from 17 residues. The germline CDR1 and CDR2 sequences are LGHDT and YNNKEL (reference sequence).

The chain combines TRBV5-5 with TRBJ2-6, with D possibly being TRBD2 (6 bases). The CDR3 covers 17 residues. V gave up 0 bases and J gave up 2 bases, with 12 bases separating them. Germline CDR1 and CDR2: SGHKS and YYEKEE (reference sequence). CDR3 DNA sequence: TGTGCCAGCAGCTTGGGATGGTGGGGGGCTGGGGCCAACGTCCTGACTTTC. This translates into CASSLGWWGAGANVLTF.

This chain uses TRBV5-1 with TRBJ2-7, with 15 positions matching TRBD2. CDR1 is SGHRS and CDR2 is YFSETQ in the germline V gene. Trimming cost V 1 base and J 4 bases; bases outside gene matches: 3. The CDR3 runs to 16 residues. This CDR3 reads CASSLSGLAGGYEQYF. The CDR3 bases are TGCGCCAGCAGCTTGAGCGGACTAGCGGGAGGGTACGAGCAGTACTTC.

Of note for this clonotype: One base away lies a much larger clone, so this may be a sequencing read error. This chain joins TRBV3-1 and TRBJ2-5; D is uncertain. The CDR3 is made up of 12 amino acids. Germline-derived CDR1 and CDR2 are LGHDT and YNNKEL (reference sequence). V lost 0 bases to trimming and J lost 5 bases, with 4 bases between them. The CDR3 region is CASSQERETQYF. DNA of the CDR3: TGTGCCAGCAGCCAAGAGAGGGAGACCCAGTACTTC.

This clonotype was counted only a few times. The chain carries TRBV2 and TRBJ2-3, with D uncertain. In germline, CDR1 is SNHLY, CDR2 FYNNEI. The length of the CDR3 is 14 residues. The V end was cut by 7 bases, the J end by 0 bases, with 11 bases between. The CDR3 sequence: CASNGGTSTDTQYF. In DNA form, the CDR3 reads TGTGCCAGCAACGGTGGCACTAGCACAGATACGCAGTATTTT.